A single sample is the source of the 28 T cell receptor beta chains below, sequenced in a study of blood T cell repertoires in COVID-19 (dated by TCRdb to 2018 to 2020). Libraries were built with the immunoSEQ multiplex PCR assay. Here the immuneACCESS table is served through TCRdb, limited to in-frame sequences with V and J called. Missing clones are a known gap in these copies; in checked studies unresolved V genes cover under half, and the rest lacks a known reason. For this sample the table gives 200,000 to 300,000 clones, of which over 75% were detected only once. Jointly, the top ten make up around 2.5% of the sample. Specimen: peripheral blood. All receptors come from a woman aged 50 to 60 with acute or convalescent COVID-19.

The V gene is TRBV9, the J gene TRBJ2-3; 7 nucleotides agree with TRBD2. The V gene end was trimmed by 1 base and the J gene end by 5 bases; junction bases not matched to a gene: 4. Germline CDR1 is SGDLS and CDR2 is YYNGEE. This CDR3 is 14 amino acids long. CDR3: CASSVRPGGDTQYF. DNA for the CDR3: TGTGCCAGCAGCGTACGACCGGGGGGAGATACGCAGTATTTT.

The gene calls are TRBV7-8 and TRBJ1-1; 8 nucleotides agree with TRBD1. The CDR3 consists of 13 residues. V lost 5 bases and J lost 9; bases outside the gene matches: 8. CDR1 and CDR2 (germline): SGHVS, FQNEAQ. The CDR3 sequence is CASSLGQGGKAFF. CDR3 bases: TGTGCCAGCAGCCTCGGACAGGGAGGAAAAGCTTTCTTT. The variable domain in full, completed from reference TRBV7-8 and TRBJ1-1, reads GAGVSQSPRYKVAKRGQDVALRCDPISGHVSLFWYQQALGQGPEFLTYFQNEAQLDKSGLPSDRFFAERPEGSVSTLKIQRTQQEDSAVYLCASSLGQGGKAFFGQGTRLTVV.

This chain connects TRBV10-3 to TRBJ2-7; 7 positions agree with TRBD1. Germline CDR1 and CDR2: ENHRY and SYGVKD. V was clipped by 4 bases and J by 2 bases; unmatched bases: 8. The CDR3 has 15 residues. The CDR3 DNA sequence: TGTGCCATCAGTGTTAGGGGGCCCTTCACCTACGAGCAGTACTTC. Its protein product is CAISVRGPFTYEQYF.

This chain links TRBV24-1 with TRBJ2-3, with 7 bases that match TRBD1. This CDR3 comprises 14 residues. Germline V CDR1 and CDR2: KGHDR, SFDVKD. J gave up 6 bases and V 6 bases, and 8 bases lay outside the gene matches. The CDR3 is CATSSQGPEDTQYF. For the CDR3, the DNA is TGTGCCACCAGTTCACAGGGGCCAGAGGATACGCAGTATTTT.

The genes are TRBV7-8 and TRBJ2-7, with 7 bases that match TRBD2. V lost 1 base to trimming and J lost 0 bases; unmatched junction nucleotides: 12. Germline V gives CDR1 SGHVS, CDR2 FQNEAQ. The CDR3 consists of 18 residues. CDR3 sequence: CASSLVVSLGLGSYEQYF. In DNA, the CDR3 is TGTGCCAGCAGCTTAGTGGTTTCGCTAGGACTAGGCTCCTACGAGCAGTACTTC.

The chain has TRBV18 and TRBJ1-1; 7 nucleotides align to TRBD1. The CDR3 covers 16 residues. The V segment lost 6 bases and the J segment 5 bases; nucleotides outside the gene matches: 15. Per the germline V gene, CDR1 is KGHSH and CDR2 is LQKENI. CDR3 DNA: TGTGCCAGCTCGGGGGGACAGCCGAAATCATCAACTGAAGCTTTCTTT. As protein: CASSGGQPKSSTEAFF.

This rearrangement joins TRBV4-3 to TRBJ2-5, with D uncertain. V lost 0 bases and J 2 bases, leaving 13 bases between the germline ends. The germline gives CDR1 LGHNA, CDR2 YSLEER. The length of the CDR3 is 16 residues. The CDR3 loop is CASSQDLRTRQETQYF. As DNA, the CDR3 is TGCGCCAGCAGCCAAGATCTGAGAACGAGGCAAGAGACCCAGTACTTC.

V is TRBV4-2 and J is TRBJ1-1; the D gene is possibly TRBD1 (6 bases). Trimming shortened V by 1 base and J by 3 bases, and 12 bases separated the two germline ends. This CDR3 has 15 amino acids. The germline CDR1 and CDR2 sequences are LGHNA and YNFKEQ. The CDR3 bases are TGTGCCAGCAGCCAAGTACCCGCAGGGGACACTGAAGCTTTCTTT. Its protein is CASSQVPAGDTEAFF.

V usage is TRBV19 and J usage is TRBJ1-2; TRBD1 agrees at 7 bases. The germline gives CDR1 LNHDA, CDR2 SQIVND (reference sequence). The V gene end was trimmed by 4 bases and the J gene end by 8 bases; junction bases not matched to a gene: 4. The CDR3 contains 12 residues. The CDR3 is CASSNHRGGYTF. For the CDR3, the DNA is TGTGCCAGTAGTAATCACAGGGGCGGCTACACCTTC.

The chain is built from TRBV28 and TRBJ1-5, with a tentative D call TRBD1 (5 bases). Deletions cut 4 bases from V and 4 bases from J, with 17 bases between. This CDR3 has 16 amino acids. Germline-derived CDR1 and CDR2 are MDHEN and SYDVKM. This CDR3 reads CASSSSGFRGNQPQHF. As DNA, the CDR3 is TGTGCCAGCAGTTCATCAGGATTCCGGGGGAATCAGCCCCAGCATTTT.

This clone was detected only a few times. The gene calls are TRBV2 and TRBJ2-5; D gene uncertain. V lost 6 bases, J lost 5 bases, and 10 bases lay in between. CDR1 SNHLY and CDR2 FYNNEI come from the germline V gene. The CDR3 runs 12 residues. Here the CDR3 reads CASRIETETQYF. CDR3 nucleotides: TGTGCCAGCAGGATAGAAACCGAGACCCAGTACTTC.

This clone was recorded only once. The CDR3 DNA reads TGTGCCAGCAGTCCGCTCGACAGGGGGGTGTATGGCTACACCTTC. Translated: CASSPLDRGVYGYTF. The chain links TRBV28 to TRBJ1-2, with 9 bases fitting TRBD1. The V gene's germline CDR1 is MDHEN and CDR2 SYDVKM. The J segment lost 5 bases and the V segment lost 5 bases, leaving 9 bases of the junction unmatched. CDR3 length: 15 residues.

The chain employs TRBV24-1 and TRBJ2-2; weak D call: TRBD2 (6 bases). V lost 9 bases, J lost 2 bases, and 12 bases lay in between. Germline values: CDR1 KGHDR, CDR2 SFDVKD. The CDR3 runs to 14 residues. CDR3 residues: CATSPSANTGELFF. In DNA, the CDR3 is TGTGCCACCTCTCCTAGCGCTAACACCGGGGAGCTGTTTTTT.

The rearrangement joins TRBV28 to TRBJ1-2; 9 nucleotides match TRBD1. Germline V CDR1 and CDR2: MDHEN, SYDVKM. V gave up 3 bases and J gave up 13 bases; unmatched junction bases: 6. There are 12 residues in the CDR3. The CDR3 coding sequence is TGTGCCAGCAGTTTGTGGACAGGGGTTGGCACCTTC. Amino acids: CASSLWTGVGTF.

V usage is TRBV2 and J usage is TRBJ2-7; 11 bases map to TRBD1. From germline, CDR1 is SNHLY and CDR2 FYNNEI. V shed 6 bases, J shed 6 bases, and the junction held 10 bases outside the gene matches. This CDR3 comprises 15 residues. The CDR3 coding sequence is TGTGCCAGCAGATTGTACCGGGACAGGGGGAGCGAGCAGTACTTC. Amino acid sequence: CASRLYRDRGSEQYF.

This rearrangement joins TRBV28 to TRBJ2-7, with 7 nucleotides matching TRBD2. V lost 6 bases, J lost 1 base, and 6 bases stayed unmatched. The CDR3 spans 14 residues. Germline CDR1 is MDHEN and CDR2 is SYDVKM. This chain's CDR3 is CASSGGTGSYEQYF. The CDR3 DNA follows: TGTGCCAGCAGCGGGGGGACCGGTTCCTACGAGCAGTACTTC.

This rearrangement joins TRBV28 to TRBJ2-1; maybe TRBD1 (5 bases). Germline V gene lookup returns CDR1 MDHEN and CDR2 SYDVKM. The ends were cut back, 3 bases at V and 5 bases at J, with 11 bases in the middle. The CDR3 contains 14 residues. CDR3 nucleotides: TGTGCCAGCAGTTTTTACAGGCGTAACAATGAGCAGTTCTTC. Its protein product is CASSFYRRNNEQFF.

The rearrangement uses TRBV5-1 and TRBJ2-5, with D perhaps matching TRBD2 (6 bases). V dropped 3 bases and J dropped 4 bases, with 10 bases sitting between them. Germline V CDR1 and CDR2: SGHRS, YFSETQ. The CDR3 is made up of 13 amino acids. The CDR3 DNA reads as TGCGCCAGCAGCTCGGGAGTCGGAGAGACCCAGTACTTC. It yields the protein CASSSGVGETQYF.

This chain joins TRBV3-1 (or the pseudogene TRBV3-2) and TRBJ2-1; the match to TRBD1 covers 8 bases. This CDR3 has 16 amino acids. Germline V gene data show CDR1 as LGHDT and CDR2 as YNNKEL (reference sequence). Germline trimming cut 0 bases from V and 8 bases from J; bases unmatched to any gene: 9. The CDR3, as DNA: TGTGCCAGCAGCCAAGACCCGCAGGGGGCAATGGATGAGCAGTTCTTC. Its protein is CASSQDPQGAMDEQFF.

The rearrangement uses TRBV6-5 and TRBJ1-1; perhaps TRBD1 as D (6 bases). CDR3 length equals 14 residues. The V gene's germline CDR1 is MNHEY and CDR2 SVGAGI. The V and J ends lost 5 bases and 1 base respectively, with 11 bases between them. The CDR3 nucleotides are TGTGCCAGCAGTCTACAGGACAGGAACACTGAAGCTTTCTTT. Its protein is CASSLQDRNTEAFF.

The chain employs TRBV11-1 and TRBJ2-3; D gene ambiguous. There are 16 residues in the CDR3. Germline V gene sequence: CDR1 SGHAT, CDR2 FQDESV (reference sequence). Trimming took 8 bases from V and 0 from J, leaving 18 bases between them. CDR3 in DNA: TGTGCCAGCCGCCCTCGTCGAGCGACTAGCACAGATACGCAGTATTTT. Its protein product is CASRPRRATSTDTQYF. The full variable domain, rest sourced from reference TRBV11-1 and TRBJ2-3, is EAEVAQSPRYKITEKSQAVAFWCDPISGHATLYWYRQILGQGPELLVQFQDESVVDDSQLPKDRFSAERLKGVDSTLKIQPAELGDSAMYLCASRPRRATSTDTQYFGPGTRLTVL.

The rearrangement joins TRBV29-1 to TRBJ1-2; D is ambiguous. Germline V gene lookup returns CDR1 SQVTM and CDR2 ANQGSEA. This CDR3 has 13 residues. Trimming removed 4 bases at V and 7 bases at J, with 16 bases between. The CDR3 bases are TGCAGCGTTGTAGATTCAAACGGGGTTGGCTACACCTTC. It translates to CSVVDSNGVGYTF.

In DNA, the CDR3 is TGCGCCAGCAGCCAAGCCCGGGGTTTGATTCGCGGGGAGCTGTTTTTT. It specifies CASSQARGLIRGELFF. The chain carries TRBV4-1 and TRBJ2-2, with a possible D match to TRBD2 (5 bases). Germline lookup yields CDR1 MGHRA and CDR2 YSYEKL. Trimming left V 1 base short and J 7 bases short, with 16 bases between. The CDR3 runs 16 residues.

V gene TRBV30 combines with J gene TRBJ2-2, with D maybe TRBD1 (6 bases). The CDR3 runs 15 residues. The V gene's germline CDR1 is GTSNPN and CDR2 SVGIG (reference sequence). Trimming stripped 8 bases from V and 0 bases from J, with 16 bases between. The CDR3 sequence is CAGDRQVTNTGELFF. CDR3 DNA sequence: TGTGCCGGGGACCGACAGGTCACGAACACCGGGGAGCTGTTTTTT. The variable domain in full, completed from reference TRBV30 and TRBJ2-2, reads SQTIHQWPATLVQPVGSPLSLECTVEGTSNPNLYWYRQAAGRGLQLLFYSVGIGQISSEVPQNLSASRPQDRQFILSSKKLLLSDSGFYLCAGDRQVTNTGELFFGEGSRLTVL.

Concerning this clone: Other DNA sequences in the sample encode the same CDR3. The chain has TRBV4-3 and TRBJ1-5, with a weak D call TRBD1 (5 bases). Germline CDR1 is LGHNA and CDR2 is YSLEER. The CDR3 has 14 amino acids. V lost 1 base, J lost 7 bases, and 11 bases lay in between. The CDR3, as DNA: TGCGCCAGCAGCCAAGCTCAGGGAGGGCAGCCCCAGCATTTT. This translates into CASSQAQGGQPQHF.

This clone was seen repeatedly, ten times or more. The chain employs TRBV9 and TRBJ2-7; the D is unclear. Trimming shortened V by 3 bases and J by 3 bases, and 16 bases separated the two germline ends. The germline V gene has CDR1 SGDLS and CDR2 YYNGEE. The CDR3 runs 15 residues. The DNA of the CDR3 is TGTGCCAGCAGCGAGGCCCCGACACCTGACTACGAGCAGTACTTC. Its protein product is CASSEAPTPDYEQYF.

This clone was detected only once. The V gene is TRBV5-1, the J gene TRBJ1-4; 7 bases fit TRBD1. The CDR3 is 15 residues long. CDR1 is SGHRS, CDR2 YFSETQ, per germline. The junction had 10 bases not matched to a gene; V was cut back by 3 bases and J by 8 bases. CDR3 sequence (DNA): TGCGCCAGCAGCTCCCAGGGGGTTTTACGGGAAAAACTGTTTTTT. The encoded protein is CASSSQGVLREKLFF.

The chain is built from TRBV18 and TRBJ1-1; tentative D call: TRBD1 (5 bases). Trimming cost V 0 bases and J 3 bases, with 14 bases left between them. CDR3 length: 16 amino acids. The germline gives CDR1 KGHSH, CDR2 LQKENI. The CDR3, as DNA: TGTGCCAGCTCACCACCGAGTAGGGGTGCGGACACTGAAGCTTTCTTT. This encodes CASSPPSRGADTEAFF.